The 30 T cell receptor beta chains below all came from one sample that was sequenced in a study of T cells in Graves' hyperthyroidism and ophthalmopathy. TCR beta CDR3 region amplification was performed from RNA transcripts. First-round RT-PCR of the TCR CDR3 relied on the HTBI primer set. TCRdb called the multiplex PCR reads again in MiXCR, with one record for every CDR3 protein. The sample lists under 400,000 distinct CDR3 sequences, roughly 14% occurring once. Material: blood. All receptors come from a woman aged 18 to 35 with Graves' hyperthyroidism that later progressed to Graves' ophthalmopathy.

This clonotype came up many times. The chain couples TRBV27 to TRBJ2-7, with 12 nucleotides matching TRBD2. Trimming took 8 bases from V and 2 from J; bases not matched to a gene: 4. CDR1 and CDR2 from the germline V gene are MNHEY and SMNVEV (reference sequence). The CDR3 loop spans 14 amino acids. The CDR3 DNA follows: TGTGCCAGCGGGGGACTAGCGGGCCCCTACGAGCAGTACTTC. Its translation is CASGGLAGPYEQYF.

This clonotype was seen ten or more times. The gene calls are TRBV29-1 and TRBJ2-1, with 10 nucleotides matching TRBD2. The CDR3 sequence is 15 residues long. Unmatched junction bases numbered 5, after V lost 6 bases and J lost 0 bases. Germline lookup yields CDR1 SQVTM and CDR2 ANQGSEA. CDR3 nucleotides: TGCAGCGTCGGAGCGGGAGGGGCCTCCTACAATGAGCAGTTCTTC. Amino acid sequence: CSVGAGGASYNEQFF.

The rearrangement uses TRBV19 and TRBJ2-3; 8 bases are shared with TRBD2. This CDR3 has 15 amino acids. V gave up 7 bases and J gave up 6 bases; unmatched junction bases: 12. Germline CDR1 and CDR2: LNHDA and SQIVND (reference sequence). CDR3 in DNA: TGTGCCAGTACCCCCGGGGGGGGGCGTGGGGATACGCAGTATTTT. Protein sequence: CASTPGGGRGDTQYF.

The J gene is TRBJ1-2, the V gene TRBV20-1, with a weak D call TRBD1 (5 bases). The CDR3 loop spans 14 amino acids. The V gene's germline CDR1 is DFQATT and CDR2 SNEGSKA (reference sequence). Between the trimmed V and J ends, which lost 3 bases and 4 bases, there was a span of 15 bases. CDR3 in amino acids: CSASNPGPLYGYTF. CDR3 DNA sequence: TGCAGTGCTAGTAACCCGGGGCCTCTCTATGGCTACACCTTC.

This clonotype was seen more than once but under ten times. This chain joins TRBV3-1 and TRBJ2-4; 7 bases map to TRBD1. CDR1 is LGHDT, CDR2 YNNKEL, per germline (reference sequence). The CDR3 is 15 residues long. The J segment lost 0 bases and the V segment lost 5 bases, leaving 4 bases of the junction unmatched. CDR3 in DNA: TGTGCCAGCAGCTACAGGGGCCTAGCCAAAAACATTCAGTACTTC. As protein: CASSYRGLAKNIQYF.

In its sample, this clonotype was seen many times. The chain carries TRBV3-1 and TRBJ2-5, with no clear D. This CDR3 is 14 amino acids long. V shed 0 bases and J shed 0 bases, with 5 bases lying between them. CDR1 is LGHDT and CDR2 is YNNKEL in the germline V gene (reference sequence). The CDR3 DNA is TGTGCCAGCAGCCAAGAACATAACCAAGAGACCCAGTACTTC. Translation: CASSQEHNQETQYF.

Only one count was recorded for this clonotype. The junction and the germline gene differ at one end; a read error may be behind it. The genes are TRBV12-3 or TRBV12-4 and TRBJ1-3, with a tentative D call TRBD1 (6 bases). The CDR3 has 15 residues. CDR3 loop: CASSFWGRPGNTVYF. The CDR3 DNA reads as TGTGCCAGCAGTTTTTGGGGGCGGCCTGGAAACACCGTATATTTT.

This rearrangement joins TRBV3-1 to TRBJ1-2, with D possibly being TRBD1 (5 bases). Germline V gene lookup returns CDR1 LGHDT and CDR2 YNNKEL (reference sequence). V was pared by 8 bases and J by 5 bases, with 12 bases between. The CDR3 is 12 residues long. In nucleotides, the CDR3 is TGTGCCAGCGGCCCTACAGGATATGGCTACACCTTC. Amino acids: CASGPTGYGYTF. The complete variable domain, with remaining parts taken from reference TRBV3-1 and TRBJ1-2, reads DTAVSQTPKYLVTQMGNDKSIKCEQNLGHDTMYWYKQDSKKFLKIMFSYNNKELIINETVPNRFSPKSPDKAHLNLHINSLELGDSAVYFCASGPTGYGYTFGSGTRLTVV.

This clonotype has a count of ten or more. This chain links TRBV28 with TRBJ1-1; 12 nucleotides match TRBD1. Germline CDR1 and CDR2: MDHEN and SYDVKM. The CDR3 length is 17 residues. Trimming removed 6 bases from V and 4 bases from J; junction bases left unmatched: 12. The CDR3 loop is CASSRRDRGRGSTEAFF. The CDR3 nucleotides are TGTGCCAGCAGCCGCCGGGACAGGGGGCGCGGGAGCACTGAAGCTTTCTTT.

This clonotype occurred many times. The rearrangement uses TRBV28 and TRBJ2-7, with TRBD2 matching 10 bases. The V segment lost 6 bases and the J segment 2 bases; nucleotides outside the gene matches: 10. Germline assignment: CDR1 MDHEN and CDR2 SYDVKM. The CDR3 has 16 residues. The CDR3 loop is CASSLTTSGIAYEQYF. The CDR3 DNA reads TGTGCCAGCAGCCTAACTACTAGCGGGATCGCCTACGAGCAGTACTTC.

This clonotype was counted only a few times. Given a much more abundant clone one base away, this may be a read error. The rearrangement uses TRBV2 and TRBJ2-1, with D uncertain. This CDR3 has 14 amino acids. Germline V CDR1 and CDR2: SNHLY, FYNNEI. The CDR3 DNA is TGTGCCAGCACCCCCCGAAGCTCCTACAATGAGCGGTTCTTC. Its translation is CASTPRSSYNERFF.

V gene TRBV27 combines with J gene TRBJ2-3, with TRBD2 matching over 11 bases. CDR1 and CDR2 (germline): MNHEY, SMNVEV (reference sequence). This CDR3 has 14 amino acids. The V gene end was trimmed by 6 bases and the J gene end by 6 bases; junction bases not matched to a gene: 5. CDR3: CASRTGLAVDTQYF. CDR3 in DNA: TGTGCCAGCAGGACGGGACTAGCGGTGGATACGCAGTATTTT.

The J gene is TRBJ2-6, the V gene TRBV19; a weak D match, TRBD2 (5 bases). This CDR3 has 14 amino acids. V lost 2 bases to trimming and J lost 7 bases, with 9 bases between them. CDR1 and CDR2 from the germline V gene are LNHDA and SQIVND (reference sequence). This CDR3 is CASSISGRANVLTF. CDR3 DNA: TGTGCCAGTAGTATAAGCGGTCGAGCCAACGTCCTGACTTTC.

The chain joins TRBV11-2 to TRBJ1-2, with D possibly TRBD1 on 5 matching bases. V shed 1 base and J shed 8 bases, with 17 bases lying between them. Germline loops: CDR1 SGHAT, CDR2 FQNNGV. This CDR3 is built from 15 residues. CDR3 sequence reads: CASSLAQGSLSGYTF. Here the CDR3 DNA reads TGTGCCAGCAGCTTAGCTCAGGGTTCCCTATCGGGCTACACCTTC.

This clonotype showed up just a few times. The chain has TRBV29-1 and TRBJ2-5; D uncertain. Germline assignment: CDR1 SQVTM and CDR2 ANQGSEA. Trimming removed 6 bases from V and 0 bases from J, with 11 bases in between. The CDR3 covers 13 residues. This CDR3 reads CSVVWTNQETQYF. The CDR3 nucleotides read TGCAGCGTCGTCTGGACCAACCAAGAGACCCAGTACTTC.

DNA of the CDR3: TGTGCCAGCAGGGGACAGTACGCCGGGGAGCTGTTTTTT. Translating it yields CASRGQYAGELFF. The J gene is TRBJ2-2, the V gene TRBV6-1; 7 bases line up with TRBD1. The CDR3 has 13 residues. Germline loops: CDR1 MNHNS, CDR2 SASEGT. V dropped 6 bases and J dropped 6; count of bases not matched to a gene: 4.

By share, this clonotype counts as medium-sized. The chain combines TRBV5-8 with TRBJ1-2, with 9 bases fitting TRBD1. The CDR3 covers 14 residues. The V segment lost 4 bases and the J segment 4 bases; nucleotides outside the gene matches: 5. Germline V gene sequence: CDR1 SGHTS, CDR2 YDEGEE. The CDR3, as DNA: TGTGCCAGCAGCCGGGACAGGGTCGCCTATGGCTACACCTTC. This codes for CASSRDRVAYGYTF.

Remarks on this clonotype: A read error is possible here, since a much larger clone lies one base away. The chain has TRBV10-3 and TRBJ2-7; D not resolved. This CDR3 region has 15 residues. The V end lost 3 bases, the J end lost 3 bases, and 15 bases lay between the germline ends. Germline values: CDR1 ENHRY, CDR2 SYGVKD. The CDR3 bases are TGTGCCATCAGTGATTGGCCAAAGGACGGCTACGAGCAGTACTTC. Its translation: CAISDWPKDGYEQYF.

In its sample, this clonotype was seen many times. The V call is TRBV2, the J call TRBJ2-7; 8 positions match TRBD2. This CDR3 region has 16 residues. Germline CDR1 is SNHLY and CDR2 is FYNNEI. The junction had 5 bases not matched to a gene; V was cut back by 1 base and J by 0 bases. CDR3 residues: CASSEEGLASSYEQYF. The CDR3 DNA is TGTGCCAGCAGTGAAGAAGGACTAGCTAGCTCCTACGAGCAGTACTTC. Together with reference TRBV2 and TRBJ2-7, the CDR3 gives the full variable domain: EPEVTQTPSHQVTQMGQEVILRCVPISNHLYFYWYRQILGQKVEFLVSFYNNEISEKSEIFDDQFSVERPDGSNFTLKIRSTKLEDSAMYFCASSEEGLASSYEQYFGPGTRLTVT.

This clonotype was recorded a few times. J is TRBJ2-7 and V is TRBV6-1; D possibly corresponds to TRBD1 (5 bases). The CDR3 covers 15 residues. Per the germline V gene, CDR1 is MNHNS and CDR2 is SASEGT. V lost 6 bases and J 0 bases, leaving 15 bases between the germline ends. CDR3 sequence (DNA): TGTGCCAGCAGATTGACAGTACGTCTCTCCTACGAGCAGTACTTC. Its protein is CASRLTVRLSYEQYF.

This clonotype was seen repeatedly, ten times or more. The chain links TRBV28 to TRBJ2-7; the match to TRBD2 covers 11 bases. Germline V gene sequence: CDR1 MDHEN, CDR2 SYDVKM. V lost 6 bases and J lost 1; bases outside the gene matches: 2. The CDR3 spans 14 residues. The CDR3 nucleotides are TGTGCCAGCAGGCCTAGCGGGAGGTCCTACGAGCAGTACTTC. This translates into CASRPSGRSYEQYF.

This clonotype was seen many times. The chain couples TRBV27 to TRBJ2-1, with D possibly being TRBD1 (6 bases). Trimming shortened V by 5 bases and J by 5 bases, and 7 bases separated the two germline ends. Germline CDR1 and CDR2: MNHEY and SMNVEV (reference sequence). The CDR3 extends over 12 amino acids. CDR3 residues: CASSGGHNEQFF. The CDR3 DNA sequence: TGTGCCAGCAGTGGGGGCCACAATGAGCAGTTCTTC.

This clonotype was observed at least ten times. J is TRBJ2-1 and V is TRBV20-1; 12 bases align to TRBD1. CDR1 DFQATT and CDR2 SNEGSKA come from the germline V gene (reference sequence). The CDR3 consists of 18 residues. V dropped 0 bases and J dropped 9; count of bases not matched to a gene: 15. CDR3 nucleotides: TGCAGTGCTAGAGATCGGGACAGGGGGCTAGCGGGAGCGGGTGAGCAGTTCTTC. Translation gives CSARDRDRGLAGAGEQFF.

This clonotype was recorded many times. The chain recombines TRBV2 with TRBJ2-2; no firm D call. CDR1 is SNHLY, CDR2 FYNNEI, per germline. V was shortened by 7 bases and J by 7 bases, with 16 bases between the two germline ends. The CDR3 loop spans 14 amino acids. The CDR3 loop reads CASKTPYQSGELFF. Here the CDR3 DNA reads TGTGCCAGCAAGACTCCTTACCAAAGCGGGGAGCTGTTTTTT.

The CDR3 nucleotides read TGTGCCAGCAGTGAGCGGGAGACAGATACGCAGTATTTT. Residues: CASSERETDTQYF. V gene TRBV6-1 combines with J gene TRBJ2-3; 7 bases align to TRBD2. Losses at the gene ends were 3 bases for V and 3 bases for J; bases not matched to a gene: 0. Germline values: CDR1 MNHNS, CDR2 SASEGT. CDR3 length equals 13 residues.

This chain uses TRBV9 with TRBJ2-3; D is possibly TRBD2 (6 bases). Trimming cost V 3 bases and J 0 bases, with 11 bases left between them. Germline CDR1 SGDLS, CDR2 YYNGEE. CDR3 length equals 15 residues. CDR3: CASSAGVFSTDTQYF. CDR3 nucleotides: TGTGCCAGCAGCGCGGGGGTTTTCAGCACAGATACGCAGTATTTT. Looking up the rest from reference TRBV9 and TRBJ2-3 gives the full variable domain: DSGVTQTPKHLITATGQRVTLRCSPRSGDLSVYWYQQSLDQGLQFLIQYYNGEERAKGNILERFSAQQFPDLHSELNLSSLELGDSALYFCASSAGVFSTDTQYFGPGTRLTVL.

The sample holds many counts of this clonotype. The rearrangement joins TRBV18 to TRBJ2-1; perhaps TRBD1 as D (5 bases). This CDR3 region has 13 residues. The V gene's germline CDR1 is KGHSH and CDR2 LQKENI. V was cut by 5 bases and J by 8 bases, with 13 bases left in between. The CDR3 DNA is TGTGCCAGCTCATCCTCCCAGGGCGATGAGCAGTTCTTC. Its protein product is CASSSSQGDEQFF.

This clonotype was counted at least ten times. This chain links TRBV28 with TRBJ1-5, with TRBD1 identical over 9 bases. The CDR3 length is 13 residues. Germline CDR1 and CDR2: MDHEN and SYDVKM. The trim removed 11 bases at V and 0 bases at J, leaving 2 bases unmatched. In DNA form, the CDR3 reads TGTGCCGGACAGGGGAATAGCAATCAGCCCCAGCATTTT. It codes for CAGQGNSNQPQHF.

CDR3 nucleotide sequence: TGTGCCACCCGAAGCTCTGGAAACACCATATATTTT. Amino acids: CATRSSGNTIYF. The gene calls are TRBV6-1 and TRBJ1-3; no firm D call. In germline, CDR1 is MNHNS, CDR2 SASEGT. With 10 bases removed from V and 0 bases from J, the gap between germline ends came to 7 bases. This CDR3 has 12 residues.

This clonotype has ten or more counts. V usage is TRBV10-3 and J usage is TRBJ2-7; D unclear. The V end lost 3 bases, the J end lost 7 bases, and 13 bases lay between the germline ends. The CDR3 is 13 residues long. Germline CDR1 is ENHRY and CDR2 is SYGVKD. CDR3 region: CAISDDDLGEQYF. DNA of the CDR3: TGTGCCATCAGTGATGACGATTTAGGTGAGCAGTACTTC.